The source of this T cell receptor (beta chain) is a study of blood T cell repertoires in COVID-19. Original handling: Estimated nucleated cell counts came from reference gene primer amplification. The assay was immunoSEQ multiplex PCR, and TCRdb's table has in-frame clones only and misses some. That table furnishes V, J and clone size, whereas the DNA furnished D and trimming. The table lists about 350,000 clones, roughly 86% of them singletons. Adults between roughly 18 and 95 years of age took part from 20 to 25 US areas. The CDR3 has 14 residues. Germline CDR1 is SNHLY and CDR2 is FYNNEI. V dropped 3 bases and J dropped 4 bases, with 12 bases sitting between them.

The receptor was isolated from a woman in her twenties or thirties who had recovered from COVID-19. The V and J genes are TRBV2 and TRBJ2-5; D remains unclear. Sequencing input: PBMCs or T cells enriched from blood (not recorded which). The CDR3 region is CASSEGTPTETQYF. The CDR3 nucleotides read TGTGCCAGCAGTGAGGGCACACCGACAGAGACCCAGTACTTC.